The sample holds one count of the clone carrying this TCR beta chain. MiXCR was run by TCRdb on the 5' RACE reads, yielding one entry per CDR3 protein. Here the sample spans around 510,000 distinct CDR3 sequences, about a fifth being singletons. These data are taken from a study of T-cell memory formation after mild COVID-19. This clonotype originated in an adult woman who had mild COVID-19 (a few samples of this study predate the infection). Cell type and time point are not known. The sequencing input was PBMCs or a T cell subset sorted from them (not recorded which).

Here the CDR3 DNA reads TGTGCCAGCAGCAGCCGCAGACAGAACACTGAAGCTTTCTTT. Its protein product is CASSSRRQNTEAFF. This chain connects TRBV6-5 to TRBJ1-1; D is ambiguous. Trimming removed 6 bases at V and 1 base at J, with 12 bases between. Germline-derived CDR1 and CDR2 are MNHEY and SVGAGI. CDR3 length equals 14 residues.